The clone carrying this T cell receptor (beta chain) was picked up many times. The target antigen is unknown. Assay execution took place at the deep level. TCRdb's table, derived via immunoSEQ multiplex PCR, lists solely in-frame clones and lacks some. The sample includes fewer than 1.4 million clones, around 78% of them seen just once. The sample belongs to a study of shared clonotypes between healthy human individuals. The overall study: Each donor had three CD4 naive, three CD4 memory, two CD8 naive and one CD8 memory plate.

V shed 1 base and J shed 4 bases, with 19 bases lying between them. This CDR3 is built from 18 residues. CDR1 is SEHNR and CDR2 is FQNEAQ in the germline V gene (reference sequence). Study-level findings and limits: Researchers found naive subsets generally carried larger estimated richness than memory subsets.

The clonotype was recovered from a man younger than 30 in good health. Some clones in this sample may be carry-over from other donors' samples. What was sequenced was memory CD4+ T cells from PBMCs. Subset defined: CD45RA-negative fraction. The chain joins TRBV7-9 to TRBJ2-2; D unresolved. The CDR3 bases are TGTGCCAGCAGCTTAGTGCGGACGTTCGCAGAAATCACCGGGGAGCTGTTTTTT. Amino acid sequence: CASSLVRTFAEITGELFF. The full variable domain, with the rest looked up from reference TRBV7-9 and TRBJ2-2, is DTGVSQNPRHKITKRGQNVTFRCDPISEHNRLYWYRQTLGQGPEFLTYFQNEAQLEKSRLLSDRFSAERPKGSFSTLEIQRTEQGDSAMYLCASSLVRTFAEITGELFFGEGSRLTVL.